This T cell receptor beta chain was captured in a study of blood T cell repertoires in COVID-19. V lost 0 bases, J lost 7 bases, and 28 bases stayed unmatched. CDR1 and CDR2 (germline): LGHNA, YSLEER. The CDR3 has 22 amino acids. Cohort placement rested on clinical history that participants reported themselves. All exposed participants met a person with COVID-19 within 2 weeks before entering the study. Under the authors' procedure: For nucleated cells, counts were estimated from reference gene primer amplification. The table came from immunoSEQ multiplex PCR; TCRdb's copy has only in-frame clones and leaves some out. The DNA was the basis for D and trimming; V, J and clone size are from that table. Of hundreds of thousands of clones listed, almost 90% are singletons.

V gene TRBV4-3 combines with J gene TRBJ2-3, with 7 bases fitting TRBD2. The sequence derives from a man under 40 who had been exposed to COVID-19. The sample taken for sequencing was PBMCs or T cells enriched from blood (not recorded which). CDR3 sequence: CASSQDPPASGFIDRRQNTQYF. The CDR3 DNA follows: TGCGCCAGCAGCCAAGATCCCCCGGCTAGCGGCTTTATTGACCGGCGGCAAAATACGCAGTATTTT.